The clone carrying this T cell receptor (beta chain) appeared a single time. Its antigen is undetermined. Unsorted whole blood supplied the RNA, and germline DNA was extracted too. The collection of four milliliters of peripheral blood preceded surgery. The entry originates in a study of tumor-infiltrating lymphocytes in primary liver carcinoma. Study at large: Men and women, 30 to 69 years of age, made up the patients. The study's findings and limits: Tumors had a top-250-clone fraction that was significantly higher than blood (p = 0.039).

The junction had 9 bases not matched to a gene; V was cut back by 8 bases and J by 4 bases. Germline values: CDR1 MNHNY, CDR2 SVGAGI (reference sequence). CDR3 length: 14 residues. Constant-region priming of roughly 0.45 ug total RNA yielded TCR beta cDNA. Nested multiplex PCR, run for three rounds with slightly modified ARM-PCR, yielded TCR beta libraries. A C-beta reverse primer and TRBV1-TRBV30 forward primers served in each of the first two PCR rounds, at ten to eleven cycles apiece. TCRdb recomputed calls from the multiplex PCR reads with MiXCR, one row per CDR3 protein. Of about 180,000 distinct CDR3 sequences in the sample, 60% were seen once.

The clonotype originates from a man aged 40-50 years with primary liver carcinoma and hepatitis B virus infection. Sample: peripheral blood. The chain has TRBV6-6 and TRBJ2-3; 7 bases are a match to TRBD1. The CDR3 loop reads CASRSTGSADTQYF. Here the CDR3 DNA reads TGTGCCAGCCGTTCGACAGGGTCCGCAGATACGCAGTATTTT.